This note documents a single T cell receptor (beta chain) sequence. Profiled with immunoSEQ multiplex PCR; TCRdb holds only in-frame clones, not every one. The repertoire has 70,000 or so clones, roughly nine tenths of them found once; the top ten carry 0.25% to 0.3%. The sample is drawn from a study of OX40 agonist ivuxolimab in advanced cancers. Autoimmune disease history or systemic immunosuppression led to patients being barred. V lost 0 bases and J 8 bases, leaving 12 bases between the germline ends. Looked up from germline, CDR1 is SGHRS and CDR2 is YFSETQ. This CDR3 comprises 14 residues. V usage is TRBV5-1 and J usage is TRBJ2-1, with a possible D match to TRBD1 (5 bases). This sample comprised CD4+ or CD8+ T cells sorted from blood, obtained in a trial of the OX40 agonist ivuxolimab. This receptor was identified in an adult with an advanced solid tumor such as melanoma, head and neck, liver or kidney cancer. The CDR3 DNA reads as TGCGCCAGCAGCTTGGAGGCAGGGTTCGATGAGCAGTTCTTC. Its protein product is CASSLEAGFDEQFF.